This paragraph covers one T cell receptor beta chain sequence. Its antigen is unknown. This entry belongs to a study of shared clonotypes between healthy human individuals. Findings of the study overall: The study generally estimated greater richness for naive than memory subsets. Donor clonotype sharing was expected to depend on sequencing depth.

With 3 bases clipped from V and 4 bases from J, the junction kept 16 bases outside the gene matches. Per germline, CDR1 SGHRS and CDR2 YFSETQ. The CDR3 is 19 amino acids. Some clones are missing from TCRdb's copy, which holds only in-frame ones; the method was immunoSEQ multiplex PCR. Found here are over a million clones, approximately 97% of them singletons; the top ten hold approximately 1.2%. This TCR was sampled from a man aged 25-45 years in good health. The chain employs TRBV5-1 and TRBJ2-2, with 9 bases lining up with TRBD1. Sequenced material: naive CD4+ T cells sorted from blood. Subset specified: CD45RA+ positively selected. As DNA, the CDR3 is TGCGCCAGCAGCTGGCGGGGGACAGGGTCGTTCTTGGGCACCGGGGAGCTGTTTTTT. This codes for CASSWRGTGSFLGTGELFF.